Listed here is a single TCR beta chain. Its antigen remains unidentified. Treatment: oral pan-JAK inhibitor, 5-10 mg twice daily. CDR1 is SGHRS and CDR2 is YFSETQ in the germline V gene. CDR3 length: 14 residues. J lost 3 bases, V lost 0 bases, and 1 base had no gene match. This sample is part of a study of CD8+ T cells in alopecia areata. Study background: Treated patients received severity scores based on the percentage of scalp area affected. Findings and caveats of the study: Normal scalp showed lower clonality than lesional scalp, especially alopecia totalis/universalis. Many expanded lesional clones persisted in scalp and blood during tofacitinib treatment. Scalp clonality, together with expanded CD8+ clones among the top 100, fell significantly with tofacitinib.

It was cDNA, reverse transcribed from extracted RNA, that served as the sequencing template. The method was immunoSEQ multiplex PCR; TCRdb's version includes in-frame clones alone and lacks a portion of them. Of roughly 200,000 clones in the sample, 40% to 65% were seen once. The source material was CD8+ T cells sorted from blood, sampled at week 24, from a patient treated with tofacitinib. The clonotype originates from a human donor with alopecia areata. The chain joins TRBV5-1 to TRBJ2-7; 9 positions match TRBD2. This CDR3 reads CASSLGAGGYEQYF. The CDR3 DNA sequence: TGCGCCAGCAGCTTGGGAGCGGGGGGCTACGAGCAGTACTTC.